This is a list of T cell receptor beta chains from one sample in a study of blood T cell repertoires in COVID-19. Libraries were prepared by immunoSEQ multiplex PCR; TCRdb keeps only in-frame clonotypes and omits some of them. Of roughly 90,000 clones listed, roughly 88% are singletons. Sequenced sample: peripheral blood. The source is a human donor with active COVID-19. The donor label of this sample is uncertain. Both conserved end residues are part of each CDR3. Fields, in order: CDR3 protein, CDR3 DNA, J gene, D gene, V gene, clone size. D genes are given only for firm matches. Clone size, where shown, is once, few, many, or a class for clones that have expanded.

CDR3: CASSLTGTGGAEGDSPLHF
DNA: TGTGCCAGCAGCCTTACCGGGACAGGGGGCGCCGAAGGTGATTCACCCCTCCACTTT
J: TRBJ1-6
D: TRBD1
V: TRBV4-2
size: NA

CDR3: CASSPGVTAPTYEQYF
DNA: TGCGCCAGCAGCCCGGGTGTGACGGCTCCAACCTACGAGCAGTACTTC
J: TRBJ2-7
D: NA
V: TRBV4-3
size: NA

CDR3: CASSQGTGPGGDEQYF
DNA: TGTGCCAGCAGCCAAGGGACAGGCCCCGGAGGGGACGAGCAGTACTTC
J: TRBJ2-7
D: NA
V: TRBV3-1/TRBV3-2
size: NA

CDR3: CASNGGLNQPQHF
DNA: TGTGCCAGCAACGGGGGGCTAAATCAGCCCCAGCATTTT
J: TRBJ1-5
D: NA
V: TRBV2
size: NA

CDR3: CASSRRLVEDTQYF
DNA: TGTGCCAGCAGTCGTCGATTAGTAGAAGATACGCAGTATTTT
J: TRBJ2-3
D: NA
V: TRBV2
size: NA

CDR3: CASSYGTTGLNTEAFF
DNA: TGTGCCAGCAGTTACGGAACGACAGGGTTGAACACTGAAGCTTTCTTT
J: TRBJ1-1
D: TRBD1
V: TRBV6-5
size: NA

CDR3: CASSPGQGTDTQYF
DNA: TGTGCCAGCAGCCCGGGACAGGGCACAGATACGCAGTATTTT
J: TRBJ2-3
D: TRBD1
V: TRBV5-8
size: NA

CDR3: CSVQANTGELFF
DNA: TGCAGCGTCCAGGCGAACACCGGGGAGCTGTTTTTT
J: TRBJ2-2
D: NA
V: TRBV29-1
size: few

CDR3: CASSNGRGAYEQYF
DNA: TGCGCCAGCTCGAACGGGCGGGGGGCCTACGAGCAGTACTTC
J: TRBJ2-7
D: TRBD2
V: TRBV4-1
size: NA

CDR3: CASSYPGQEYGYTF
DNA: TGCGCCAGCAGTTATCCGGGACAGGAATATGGCTACACCTTC
J: TRBJ1-2
D: TRBD1
V: TRBV5-1
size: NA

CDR3: CASIERGTSYEQYF
DNA: TGTGCCAGCATTGAAAGGGGGACCTCCTACGAGCAGTACTTC
J: TRBJ2-7
D: NA
V: TRBV2
size: NA

CDR3: CASTEVGAPDEKLFF
DNA: TGTGCCAGTACCGAGGTAGGGGCGCCGGATGAAAAACTGTTTTTT
J: TRBJ1-4
D: NA
V: TRBV19
size: NA

CDR3: CASREDRVRDQPQHF
DNA: TGTGCCAGCAGGGAAGACAGGGTACGCGATCAGCCCCAGCATTTT
J: TRBJ1-5
D: TRBD1
V: TRBV2
size: NA

CDR3: CASSLGGVNYGYTF
DNA: TGTGCCAGCAGCTTGGGGGGAGTTAACTATGGCTACACCTTC
J: TRBJ1-2
D: NA
V: TRBV7-2
size: few

CDR3: CASSKSQGRFGYGYTF
DNA: TGTGCCAGTAGTAAAAGTCAGGGGCGCTTTGGCTATGGCTACACCTTC
J: TRBJ1-2
D: NA
V: TRBV19
size: NA

CDR3: CASSHPMTSLRPDRFDEQFF
DNA: TGTGCCAGCAGCCATCCAATGACTAGCTTGCGGCCTGATCGGTTTGATGAGCAGTTCTTC
J: TRBJ2-1
D: TRBD2
V: TRBV3-1/TRBV3-2
size: NA

CDR3: CASRRRGADGELFF
DNA: TGTGCCAGCAGGAGGCGGGGGGCGGACGGGGAGCTGTTTTTT
J: TRBJ2-2
D: TRBD2
V: TRBV2
size: NA

CDR3: CASSKDSVGGRQPQHF
DNA: TGTGCCAGTAGCAAGGACAGCGTTGGGGGTCGGCAGCCCCAGCATTTT
J: TRBJ1-5
D: NA
V: TRBV19
size: few

CDR3: CASSQGALTQPQHF
DNA: TGTGCCAGCAGCCAAGGAGCCCTTACTCAGCCCCAGCATTTT
J: TRBJ1-5
D: NA
V: TRBV3-1/TRBV3-2
size: once

CDR3: CASSLERDQPQHF
DNA: TGTGCCAGCAGCCTTGAACGGGATCAGCCCCAGCATTTT
J: TRBJ1-5
D: NA
V: TRBV12-3/TRBV12-4
size: NA

CDR3: CASSSPQGVKNIQYF
DNA: TGTGCCAGCAGCTCACCCCAGGGGGTCAAAAACATTCAGTACTTC
J: TRBJ2-4
D: TRBD1
V: TRBV11-1
size: NA

CDR3: CSVVSGNEQYF
DNA: TGCAGCGTTGTTTCGGGGAACGAGCAGTACTTC
J: TRBJ2-7
D: NA
V: TRBV29-1
size: NA

CDR3: CATSTGALAGNEQFF
DNA: TGTGCCACCAGCACCGGGGCTCTAGCGGGCAATGAGCAGTTCTTC
J: TRBJ2-1
D: TRBD2
V: TRBV15
size: NA

CDR3: CASSYSISGDQPQHF
DNA: TGTGCCAGCAGTTACTCGATTTCAGGGGATCAGCCCCAGCATTTT
J: TRBJ1-5
D: NA
V: TRBV6-5
size: NA

CDR3: CASRGGINTGELFF
DNA: TGCGCCAGCAGGGGAGGGATAAACACCGGGGAGCTGTTTTTT
J: TRBJ2-2
D: TRBD2
V: TRBV4-3
size: NA

CDR3: CAWSVPRTGRNNEQFF
DNA: TGTGCCTGGAGTGTACCCCGCACAGGGCGGAACAATGAGCAGTTCTTC
J: TRBJ2-1
D: NA
V: TRBV30
size: NA

CDR3: CASSLTDTGELFF
DNA: TGCGCCAGCAGCTTGACAGACACCGGGGAGCTGTTTTTT
J: TRBJ2-2
D: NA
V: TRBV5-1
size: NA

CDR3: CASSEYRGAGNTIYF
DNA: TGTGCCAGCAGTGAGTACAGGGGCGCTGGAAACACCATATATTTT
J: TRBJ1-3
D: TRBD1
V: TRBV25-1
size: NA

CDR3: CASSYTPGSGGFYNEQFF
DNA: TGTGCCAGCAGTTACACCCCGGGTTCTGGGGGCTTTTACAATGAGCAGTTCTTC
J: TRBJ2-1
D: NA
V: TRBV6-2/TRBV6-3
size: NA

CDR3: CASSLGTPEAFF
DNA: TGTGCCAGCAGTTTAGGGACACCTGAAGCTTTCTTT
J: TRBJ1-1
D: NA
V: TRBV6-2/TRBV6-3
size: NA

CDR3: CASSQIGASNSPLHF
DNA: TGCGCCAGCAGCCAAATAGGAGCGTCCAATTCACCCCTCCACTTT
J: TRBJ1-6
D: NA
V: TRBV4-3
size: NA

CDR3: CASSGTGKADYEQYF
DNA: TGTGCCAGCAGTGGGACAGGGAAAGCCGACTACGAGCAGTACTTC
J: TRBJ2-7
D: TRBD1
V: TRBV2
size: NA

CDR3: CASREGYEQYF
DNA: TGTGCCAGCAGGGAGGGCTACGAGCAGTACTTC
J: TRBJ2-7
D: NA
V: TRBV7-9
size: NA

CDR3: CASSLDWTGGAFF
DNA: TGTGCCAGCAGCTTAGATTGGACAGGTGGAGCTTTCTTT
J: TRBJ1-1
D: TRBD1
V: TRBV7-9
size: once

CDR3: CASSQNGWSTGELFF
DNA: TGTGCCAGCAGCCAAAATGGGTGGAGCACCGGGGAGCTGTTTTTT
J: TRBJ2-2
D: NA
V: TRBV3-1/TRBV3-2
size: NA

CDR3: CASRTEISYNSPLHF
DNA: TGCGCCAGCAGGACAGAGATCTCCTATAATTCACCCCTCCACTTT
J: TRBJ1-6
D: NA
V: TRBV5-1
size: medium-sized

CDR3: CTSSHAGAQETQYF
DNA: TGCACCAGCAGCCACGCAGGGGCTCAAGAGACCCAGTACTTC
J: TRBJ2-5
D: NA
V: TRBV1
size: NA

CDR3: CASSKGPSYEQYF
DNA: TGTGCCAGCAGTAAGGGGCCATCCTACGAGCAGTACTTC
J: TRBJ2-7
D: NA
V: TRBV6-6
size: NA

CDR3: CASSVSGDTQYF
DNA: TGCGCCAGCAGTGTCAGCGGAGATACGCAGTATTTT
J: TRBJ2-3
D: NA
V: TRBV10-2
size: NA

CDR3: CASSVRTGRSGELFF
DNA: TGTGCCAGCAGCGTTCGGACAGGGAGGAGCGGGGAGCTGTTTTTT
J: TRBJ2-2
D: TRBD1
V: TRBV9
size: once

CDR3: CAWYPGVRYGYTF
DNA: TGTGCCTGGTATCCAGGGGTGCGCTATGGCTACACCTTC
J: TRBJ1-2
D: NA
V: TRBV30
size: NA

CDR3: CASSHGPGQALSIEQFF
DNA: TGTGCCAGCAGCCACGGGCCTGGACAGGCGTTATCTATTGAGCAGTTCTTC
J: TRBJ2-1
D: TRBD1
V: TRBV5-6
size: NA

CDR3: CASSQDAGTSGGAVYEQYF
DNA: TGCGCCAGCAGCCAAGACGCCGGGACTAGCGGGGGGGCAGTGTACGAGCAGTACTTC
J: TRBJ2-7
D: TRBD2
V: TRBV4-1
size: NA

CDR3: CASSPLAGELFF
DNA: TGTGCCAGCAGTCCCCTCGCCGGGGAGCTGTTTTTT
J: TRBJ2-2
D: NA
V: TRBV27
size: NA

CDR3: CASSRVAGGTEAFF
DNA: TGTGCCAGCAGCCGAGTTGCAGGGGGCACTGAAGCTTTCTTT
J: TRBJ1-1
D: TRBD1
V: TRBV13
size: NA

CDR3: CASSPLESSYNEQFF
DNA: TGTGCCAGCAGCCCCCTTGAGAGCTCCTACAATGAGCAGTTCTTC
J: TRBJ2-1
D: NA
V: TRBV7-2
size: NA

CDR3: CASSFAVGQGDGYTF
DNA: TGTGCCAGCAGCTTTGCTGTGGGGCAAGGCGATGGCTACACCTTC
J: TRBJ1-2
D: NA
V: TRBV7-2
size: NA

CDR3: CASSSTRGAGETQYF
DNA: TGTGCCAGCAGCTCAACTCGGGGGGCCGGGGAGACCCAGTACTTC
J: TRBJ2-5
D: NA
V: TRBV7-2
size: NA

CDR3: CATQGTYEQYF
DNA: TGTGCCACCCAGGGGACCTACGAGCAGTACTTC
J: TRBJ2-7
D: NA
V: TRBV19
size: NA

CDR3: CAWSVGQGYGYTF
DNA: TGTGCCTGGAGTGTAGGGCAGGGCTATGGCTACACCTTC
J: TRBJ1-2
D: NA
V: TRBV30
size: NA

CDR3: CASSQDSRGQGTYEQYF
DNA: TGCGCCAGCAGCCAAGACTCTAGAGGACAGGGAACCTACGAGCAGTACTTC
J: TRBJ2-7
D: TRBD1
V: TRBV4-3
size: NA

CDR3: CASSELGGASYEQYF
DNA: TGTGCCAGCAGTGAATTAGGGGGGGCGTCGTACGAGCAGTACTTC
J: TRBJ2-7
D: NA
V: TRBV6-1
size: NA

CDR3: CASSLLAGGLKETQYF
DNA: TGCGCCAGCAGCTTGTTAGCGGGGGGGCTAAAGGAGACCCAGTACTTC
J: TRBJ2-5
D: TRBD2
V: TRBV5-1
size: once

CDR3: CASSLSRVGQRNTEAFF
DNA: TGTGCCAGCAGTTTATCTCGGGTTGGACAGAGGAACACTGAAGCTTTCTTT
J: TRBJ1-1
D: NA
V: TRBV28
size: NA

CDR3: CASSSLTSGLATDTQYF
DNA: TGCGCCAGCAGCTCGCTCACCTCGGGACTAGCAACCGATACGCAGTATTTT
J: TRBJ2-3
D: TRBD2
V: TRBV5-1
size: NA